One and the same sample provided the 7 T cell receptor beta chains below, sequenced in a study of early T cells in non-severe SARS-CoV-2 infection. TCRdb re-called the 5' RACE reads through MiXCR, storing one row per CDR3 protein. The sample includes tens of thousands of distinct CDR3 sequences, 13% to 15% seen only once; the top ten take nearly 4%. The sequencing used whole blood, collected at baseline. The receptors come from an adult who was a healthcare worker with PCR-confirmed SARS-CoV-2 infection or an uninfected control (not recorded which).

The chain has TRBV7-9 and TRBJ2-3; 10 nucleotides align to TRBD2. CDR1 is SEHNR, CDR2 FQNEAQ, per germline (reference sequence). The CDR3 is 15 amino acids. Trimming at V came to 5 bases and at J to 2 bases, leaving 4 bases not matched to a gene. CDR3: CASSPSGSNTDTQYF. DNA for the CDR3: TGTGCCAGCAGCCCTAGCGGGAGTAACACAGATACGCAGTATTTT.

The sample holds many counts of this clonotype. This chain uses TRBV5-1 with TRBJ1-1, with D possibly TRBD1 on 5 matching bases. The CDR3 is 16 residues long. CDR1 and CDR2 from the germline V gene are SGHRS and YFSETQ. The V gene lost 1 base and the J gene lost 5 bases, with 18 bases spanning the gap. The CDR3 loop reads CASSLSGQVRGTEAFF. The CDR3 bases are TGCGCCAGCAGCTTGTCCGGACAAGTACGGGGTACTGAAGCTTTCTTT. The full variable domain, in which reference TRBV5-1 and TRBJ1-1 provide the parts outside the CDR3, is KAGVTQTPRYLIKTRGQQVTLSCSPISGHRSVSWYQQTPGQGLQFLFEYFSETQRNKGNFPGRFSGRQFSNSRSEMNVSTLELGDSALYLCASSLSGQVRGTEAFFGQGTRLTVV.

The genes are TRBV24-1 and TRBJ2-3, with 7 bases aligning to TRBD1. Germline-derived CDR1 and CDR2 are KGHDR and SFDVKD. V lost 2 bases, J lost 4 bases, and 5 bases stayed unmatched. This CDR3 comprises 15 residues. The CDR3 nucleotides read TGTGCCACCAGTGATTCGACAGGGTTGCCAGATACGCAGTATTTT. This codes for CATSDSTGLPDTQYF.

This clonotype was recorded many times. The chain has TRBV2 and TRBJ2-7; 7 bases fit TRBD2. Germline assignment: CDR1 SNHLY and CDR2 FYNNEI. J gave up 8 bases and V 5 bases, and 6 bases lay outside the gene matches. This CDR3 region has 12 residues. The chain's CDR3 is CASSSGESKQYF. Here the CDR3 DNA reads TGTGCCAGCAGTAGCGGGGAGTCGAAGCAGTACTTC. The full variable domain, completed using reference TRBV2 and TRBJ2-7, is EPEVTQTPSHQVTQMGQEVILRCVPISNHLYFYWYRQILGQKVEFLVSFYNNEISEKSEIFDDQFSVERPDGSNFTLKIRSTKLEDSAMYFCASSSGESKQYFGPGTRLTVT.

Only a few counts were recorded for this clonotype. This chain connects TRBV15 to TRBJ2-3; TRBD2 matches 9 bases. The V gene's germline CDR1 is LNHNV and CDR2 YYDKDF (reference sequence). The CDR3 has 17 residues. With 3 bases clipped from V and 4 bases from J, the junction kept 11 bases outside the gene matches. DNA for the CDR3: TGTGCCACCAGCAGTTCACATAGCGGGAGATTAGCAGATACGCAGTATTTT. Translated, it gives CATSSSHSGRLADTQYF.

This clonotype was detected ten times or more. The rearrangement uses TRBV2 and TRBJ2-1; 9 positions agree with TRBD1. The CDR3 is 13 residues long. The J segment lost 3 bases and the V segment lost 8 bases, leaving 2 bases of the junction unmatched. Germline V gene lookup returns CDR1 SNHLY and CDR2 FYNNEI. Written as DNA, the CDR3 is TGTGCCAGCCTGGGACAGGGCTACAATGAGCAGTTCTTC. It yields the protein CASLGQGYNEQFF.

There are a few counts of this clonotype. CDR3 region: CASSPGPQETQYF. In DNA, the CDR3 is TGTGCCAGCAGCCCGGGGCCACAAGAGACCCAGTACTTC. The chain joins TRBV11-2 to TRBJ2-5; D could derive from TRBD1 or TRBD2 (5 bases each). The V gene lost 5 bases and the J gene lost 2 bases, with 9 bases spanning the gap. Germline V gene data show CDR1 as SGHAT and CDR2 as FQNNGV. This CDR3 is 13 amino acids long.